This T cell receptor (beta chain) was captured in a study of cytomegalovirus exposure and HLA in healthy donors. This clone was picked up a small number of times. The PCR employed 60 Vbeta primers together with 13 Jbeta primers. Some clones are missing from TCRdb's copy, which holds only in-frame ones; the method was immunoSEQ multiplex PCR. The sample holds approximately 150,000 clones, roughly 85% seen once. The CDR3 runs 14 residues. Between the trimmed V and J ends, which lost 4 bases and 4 bases, there was a span of 14 bases. The germline gives CDR1 SGDLS, CDR2 YYNGEE. The sample comprised PBMCs. The TCR sequence derives from a woman aged 25 to 39 in good health and CMV-seronegative. The rearrangement joins TRBV9 to TRBJ1-2, with D perhaps TRBD1 (5 bases). CDR3 in amino acids: CASSLDSIRYGYTF. CDR3 coding DNA: TGTGCCAGCAGCCTAGACAGCATCCGCTATGGCTACACCTTC.